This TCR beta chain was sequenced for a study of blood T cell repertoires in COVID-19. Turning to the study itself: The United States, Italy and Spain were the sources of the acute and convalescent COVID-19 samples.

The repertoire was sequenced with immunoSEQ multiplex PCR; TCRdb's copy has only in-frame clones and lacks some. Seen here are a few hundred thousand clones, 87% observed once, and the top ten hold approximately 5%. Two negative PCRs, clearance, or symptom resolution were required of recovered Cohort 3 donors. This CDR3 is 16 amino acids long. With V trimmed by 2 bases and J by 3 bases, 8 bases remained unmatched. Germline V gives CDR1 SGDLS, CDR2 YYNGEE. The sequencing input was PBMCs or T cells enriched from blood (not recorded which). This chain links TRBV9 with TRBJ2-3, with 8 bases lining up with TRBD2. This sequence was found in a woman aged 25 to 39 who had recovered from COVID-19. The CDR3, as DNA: TGTGCCAGCAGCGTGTCGGGGGGGCCGGGGACAGATACGCAGTATTTT. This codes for CASSVSGGPGTDTQYF.